These 15 T cell receptor beta chains were sequenced from one sample in a study of cytomegalovirus exposure and HLA in healthy donors. The primer mix had 60 Vbeta and 13 Jbeta primers. The protocol was immunoSEQ multiplex PCR, while the TCRdb copy is restricted to in-frame clones and leaves out a portion. Counted here are about 140,000 clones, approximately 80% occurring once; the ten biggest clones make up around 2.9%. The sample was PBMCs. The receptors were sampled from a female donor in good health and CMV-seronegative.

In this sample, this clone turned up once. This chain uses TRBV5-5 with TRBJ2-1; possibly TRBD2 for D (5 bases). Germline V gene sequence: CDR1 SGHKS, CDR2 YYEKEE (reference sequence). The V gene lost 2 bases and the J gene lost 4 bases, with 13 bases spanning the gap. This CDR3 spans 15 amino acids. The CDR3, as DNA: TGTGCCAGCAGCTTTACTAGTATTCTTTACAATGAGCAGTTCTTC. Translating it yields CASSFTSILYNEQFF.

The chain is built from TRBV10-3 and TRBJ1-1; possible D gene TRBD1, 6 bases. With 10 bases removed from V and 3 bases from J, the gap between germline ends came to 18 bases. The CDR3 has 14 amino acids. Germline CDR1 and CDR2: ENHRY and SYGVKD. The DNA of the CDR3 is TGTGCCACCAGGGACATCGGGGGGTACACTGAAGCTTTCTTT. Its protein is CATRDIGGYTEAFF.

The chain recombines TRBV30 with TRBJ1-2; D is uncertain. Germline CDR1 reads GTSNPN; CDR2 reads SVGIG (reference sequence). The V and J ends lost 3 bases and 2 bases respectively, with 10 bases between them. The CDR3 contains 13 residues. CDR3 sequence reads: CAWSPRLNYGYTF. The CDR3 DNA sequence: TGTGCCTGGAGCCCCAGGTTAAACTATGGCTACACCTTC.

The genes are TRBV6-1 and TRBJ1-5; the match to TRBD1 covers 10 bases. Germline V lookup: CDR1 MNHNS, CDR2 SASEGT. The CDR3 runs 19 residues. The ends lost 2 bases at V and 2 bases at J; junction bases unmatched: 12. This CDR3 is CASSENDRGRVAGNQPQHF. The CDR3 DNA reads TGTGCCAGCAGTGAAAACGACAGGGGGCGCGTGGCGGGCAATCAGCCCCAGCATTTT.

The chain is built from TRBV19 and TRBJ1-5; 8 nucleotides line up with TRBD1. The CDR3 is made up of 15 amino acids. After removal of 7 bases from V and 9 bases from J, the junction contained 14 bases not matched to a gene. The germline V gene encodes CDR1 LNHDA and CDR2 SQIVND (reference sequence). As DNA, the CDR3 is TGTGCCAGTACCGGGCGGCAGGGGGCCGGGATGCCCCAGCATTTT. Translated: CASTGRQGAGMPQHF.

The chain carries TRBV6-1 and TRBJ1-2, with D perhaps matching TRBD1 (6 bases). V was trimmed by 6 bases and J by 4 bases, leaving 12 bases between them. The germline V gene has CDR1 MNHNS and CDR2 SASEGT. This CDR3 region has 13 residues. The CDR3 DNA sequence: TGTGCCAGCAGAAGGGGACAAGCCTATGGCTACACCTTC. This sequence encodes CASRRGQAYGYTF.

Note on this clone: At one end, the junction sequence differs from germline, possibly due to a read error. The chain couples TRBV28 to TRBJ1-2; D is unresolved. The CDR3 has 11 residues. Germline-derived CDR1 and CDR2 are MDHEN and SYDVKM. The CDR3 nucleotides read TGTGCCATCTCTCTAACGGGAGGCTACCCCTTC. It specifies CAISLTGGYPF.

This chain uses TRBV6-5 with TRBJ2-1; D is unresolved. In germline, CDR1 is MNHEY, CDR2 SVGAGI. CDR3 length equals 15 residues. Trimming removed 0 bases from V and 6 bases from J, with 12 bases in between. The CDR3 DNA reads TGTGCCAGCAGTTACTCGAATAGTCCTGGCAATGAGCAGTTCTTC. Its protein product is CASSYSNSPGNEQFF.

This clone was found a few times. The chain combines TRBV11-2 with TRBJ2-7, with 10 bases fitting TRBD1. The CDR3 has 14 residues. V dropped 3 bases and J dropped 4; count of bases not matched to a gene: 3. Germline loops: CDR1 SGHAT, CDR2 FQNNGV. The CDR3 DNA sequence: TGTGCCAGCAGCTTGGGGACAGGGGAATACGAGCAGTACTTC. Translated, it gives CASSLGTGEYEQYF.

The chain couples TRBV5-1 to TRBJ2-7, with TRBD2 matching over 9 bases. Germline CDR1 is SGHRS and CDR2 is YFSETQ. The CDR3 is made up of 15 amino acids. The ends lost 6 bases at V and 4 bases at J; junction bases unmatched: 11. The CDR3 DNA follows: TGCGCCAGCACCCGAGACATAGCGGGAGTATACGAGCAGTACTTC. Translated, it gives CASTRDIAGVYEQYF.

The chain couples TRBV6-1 to TRBJ2-7, with D possibly matching TRBD1 (6 bases). Germline CDR1 is MNHNS and CDR2 is SASEGT. Trimming pared 3 bases from V and 3 bases from J, leaving 12 bases between. This CDR3 has 14 residues. CDR3 protein: CASSDGTQYYEQYF. Here the CDR3 DNA reads TGTGCCAGCAGTGATGGGACACAATACTACGAGCAGTACTTC.

The rearrangement links TRBV30 to TRBJ1-2; 9 bases line up with TRBD1. This CDR3 contains 16 residues. Unmatched junction bases numbered 9, after V lost 0 bases and J lost 4 bases. From germline, CDR1 is GTSNPN and CDR2 SVGIG (reference sequence). The CDR3 sequence is CAWSVGTGISGYGYTF. DNA for the CDR3: TGTGCCTGGAGTGTTGGGACAGGGATATCAGGCTATGGCTACACCTTC.

This clone showed up just once. This chain connects TRBV6-1 to TRBJ2-1, with TRBD2 matching over 10 bases. Germline CDR1 reads MNHNS; CDR2 reads SASEGT. The CDR3 is 14 amino acids. V lost 8 bases to trimming and J lost 5 bases; unmatched junction nucleotides: 6. The CDR3 protein is CASVKREGHNEQFF. CDR3 DNA sequence: TGTGCCAGCGTAAAGCGGGAGGGTCACAATGAGCAGTTCTTC.

The chain carries TRBV7-3 and TRBJ2-5; D might be TRBD1 (6 bases). Germline loops: CDR1 SGHTA, CDR2 FQGTGA. The length of the CDR3 is 13 residues. With 2 bases removed from V and 4 bases from J, the gap between germline ends came to 8 bases. The CDR3 bases are TGTGCCAGCAGCTTAGGCAGGGGAGAGACCCAGTACTTC. This encodes CASSLGRGETQYF.

The V and J genes are TRBV7-9 and TRBJ2-1; possible D gene TRBD1, 5 bases. The CDR3 extends over 13 amino acids. Germline CDR1 and CDR2: SEHNR and FQNEAQ (reference sequence). The V end lost 1 base, the J end lost 9 bases, and 10 bases lay between the germline ends. The CDR3 coding sequence is TGTGCCAGCAGCTTAGAAGGGGTCGGTGAGCAGTTCTTC. This sequence encodes CASSLEGVGEQFF.